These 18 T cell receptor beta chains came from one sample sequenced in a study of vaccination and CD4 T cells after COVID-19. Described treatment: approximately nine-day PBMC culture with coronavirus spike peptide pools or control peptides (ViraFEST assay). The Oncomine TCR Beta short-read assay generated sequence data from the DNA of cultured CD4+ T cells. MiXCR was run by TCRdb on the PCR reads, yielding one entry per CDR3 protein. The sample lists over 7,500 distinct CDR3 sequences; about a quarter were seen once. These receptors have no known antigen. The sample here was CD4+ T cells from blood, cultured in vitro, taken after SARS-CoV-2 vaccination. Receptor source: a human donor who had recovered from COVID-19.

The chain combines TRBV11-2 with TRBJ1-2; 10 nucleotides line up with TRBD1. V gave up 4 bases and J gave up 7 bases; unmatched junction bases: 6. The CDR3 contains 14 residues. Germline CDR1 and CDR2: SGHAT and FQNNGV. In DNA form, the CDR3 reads TGTGCCAGCAGCTCCCCCGACAGGGGGCTTGGCTACACCTTC. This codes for CASSSPDRGLGYTF.

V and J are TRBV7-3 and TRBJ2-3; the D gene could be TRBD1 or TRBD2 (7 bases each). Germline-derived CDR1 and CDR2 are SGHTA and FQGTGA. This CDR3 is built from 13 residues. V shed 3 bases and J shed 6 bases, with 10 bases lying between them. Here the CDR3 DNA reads TGTGCCAGCAGCTTTCAGGGGGGGGATACGCAGTATTTT. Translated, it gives CASSFQGGDTQYF.

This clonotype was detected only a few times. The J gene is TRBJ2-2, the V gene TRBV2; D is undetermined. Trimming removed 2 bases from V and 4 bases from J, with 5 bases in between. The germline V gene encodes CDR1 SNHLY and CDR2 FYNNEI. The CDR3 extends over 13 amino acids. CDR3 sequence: CASSERGTGELFF. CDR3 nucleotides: TGTGCCAGCAGTGAACGTGGCACCGGGGAGCTGTTTTTT.

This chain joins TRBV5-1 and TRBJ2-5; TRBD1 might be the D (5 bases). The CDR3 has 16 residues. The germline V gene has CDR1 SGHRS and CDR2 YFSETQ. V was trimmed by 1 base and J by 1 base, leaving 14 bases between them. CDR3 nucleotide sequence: TGCGCCAGCAGCTTGACGTCCGACAGAGCCCAAGAGACCCAGTACTTC. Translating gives CASSLTSDRAQETQYF.

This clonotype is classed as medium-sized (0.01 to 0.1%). CDR3: CASSEFGSGEESETQYF. The CDR3 DNA follows: TGTGCCAGCAGTGAATTTGGGTCAGGGGAGGAATCAGAGACCCAGTACTTC. V gene TRBV2 combines with J gene TRBJ2-5; possibly TRBD1 or TRBD2 for D (6 bases each). Trimming took 2 bases from V and 4 from J, leaving 20 bases between them. Germline CDR1 SNHLY, CDR2 FYNNEI. The CDR3 spans 17 residues.

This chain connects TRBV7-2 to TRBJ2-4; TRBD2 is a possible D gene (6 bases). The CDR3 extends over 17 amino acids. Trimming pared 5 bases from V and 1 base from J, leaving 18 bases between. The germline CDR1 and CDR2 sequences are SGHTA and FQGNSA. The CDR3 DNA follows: TGTGCCAGCAGCCCCGCCCGGGGCGGGATGGCCAAAAACATTCAGTACTTC. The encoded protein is CASSPARGGMAKNIQYF.

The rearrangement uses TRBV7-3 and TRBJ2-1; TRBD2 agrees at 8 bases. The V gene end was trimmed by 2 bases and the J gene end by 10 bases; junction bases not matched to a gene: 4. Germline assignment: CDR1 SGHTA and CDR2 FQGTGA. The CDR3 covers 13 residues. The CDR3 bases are TGTGCCAGCAGCTTACACCCGGGAGGGGAGCAGTTCTTC. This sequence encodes CASSLHPGGEQFF.

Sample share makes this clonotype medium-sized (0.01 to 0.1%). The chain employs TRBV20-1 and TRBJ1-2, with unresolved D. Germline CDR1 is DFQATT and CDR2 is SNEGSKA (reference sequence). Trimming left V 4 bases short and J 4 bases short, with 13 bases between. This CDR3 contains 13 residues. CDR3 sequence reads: CSATPDTSYGYTF. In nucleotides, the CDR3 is TGCAGTGCTACCCCCGATACATCCTATGGCTACACCTTC.

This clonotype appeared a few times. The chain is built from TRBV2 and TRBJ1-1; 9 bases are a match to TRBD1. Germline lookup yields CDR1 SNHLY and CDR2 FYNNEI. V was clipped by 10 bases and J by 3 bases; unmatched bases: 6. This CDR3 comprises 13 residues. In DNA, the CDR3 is TGTGCCACCGGGGGACAGGGCGACACTGAAGCTTTCTTT. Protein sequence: CATGGQGDTEAFF.

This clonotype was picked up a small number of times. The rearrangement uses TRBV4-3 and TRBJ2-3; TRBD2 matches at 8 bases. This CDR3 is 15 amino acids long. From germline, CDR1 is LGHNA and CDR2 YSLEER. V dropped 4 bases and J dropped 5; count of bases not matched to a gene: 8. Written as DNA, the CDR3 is TGCGCCAGCAGCCTCTCCGGGGGGGAATTAGATACGCAGTATTTT. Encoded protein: CASSLSGGELDTQYF.

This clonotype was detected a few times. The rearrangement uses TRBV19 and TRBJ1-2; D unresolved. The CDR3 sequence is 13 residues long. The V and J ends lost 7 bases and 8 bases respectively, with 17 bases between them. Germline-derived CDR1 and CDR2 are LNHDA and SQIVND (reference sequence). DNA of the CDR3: TGTGCCAGTACTAACCCGAGTATGATGGGCTACACCTTC. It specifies CASTNPSMMGYTF. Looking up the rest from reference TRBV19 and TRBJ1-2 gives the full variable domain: DGGITQSPKYLFRKEGQNVTLSCEQNLNHDAMYWYRQDPGQGLRLIYYSQIVNDFQKGDIAEGYSVSREKKESFPLTVTSAQKNPTAFYLCASTNPSMMGYTFGSGTRLTVV.

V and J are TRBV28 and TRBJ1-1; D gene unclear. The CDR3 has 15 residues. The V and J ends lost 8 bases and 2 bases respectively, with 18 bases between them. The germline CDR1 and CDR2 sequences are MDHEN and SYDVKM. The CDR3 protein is CASQITIRANTEAFF. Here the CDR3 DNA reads TGTGCCAGCCAGATTACGATACGGGCTAACACTGAAGCTTTCTTT.

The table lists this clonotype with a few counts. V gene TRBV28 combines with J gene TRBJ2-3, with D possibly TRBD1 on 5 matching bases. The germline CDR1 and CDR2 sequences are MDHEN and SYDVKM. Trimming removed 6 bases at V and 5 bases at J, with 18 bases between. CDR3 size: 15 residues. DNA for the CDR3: TGTGCCAGCAGCCCTAAGGGGCGAAGAGGAGATACGCAGTATTTT. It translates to CASSPKGRRGDTQYF.

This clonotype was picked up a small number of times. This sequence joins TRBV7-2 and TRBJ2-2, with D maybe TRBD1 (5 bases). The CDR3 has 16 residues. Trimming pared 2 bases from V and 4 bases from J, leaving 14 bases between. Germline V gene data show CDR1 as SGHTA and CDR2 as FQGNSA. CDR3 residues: CASSLPIRDGTGELFF. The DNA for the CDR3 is TGTGCCAGCAGCTTACCGATCAGGGATGGCACCGGGGAGCTGTTTTTT.

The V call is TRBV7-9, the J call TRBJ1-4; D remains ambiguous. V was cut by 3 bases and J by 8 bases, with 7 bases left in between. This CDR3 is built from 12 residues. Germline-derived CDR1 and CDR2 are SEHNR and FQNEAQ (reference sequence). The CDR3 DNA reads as TGTGCCAGCAGCTTTGCAGCGGAAAAACTGTTTTTT. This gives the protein CASSFAAEKLFF.

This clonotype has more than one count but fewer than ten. The CDR3 DNA is TGTGCCAGCAGCCCCGGACAAGGGACAGCTTTAGATACGCAGTATTTT. The encoded protein is CASSPGQGTALDTQYF. The chain combines TRBV11-3 with TRBJ2-3; 7 bases align to TRBD1. The CDR3 spans 16 residues. Trimming removed 5 bases from V and 5 bases from J; junction bases left unmatched: 13. Germline CDR1 SGHNT, CDR2 YENEEA.

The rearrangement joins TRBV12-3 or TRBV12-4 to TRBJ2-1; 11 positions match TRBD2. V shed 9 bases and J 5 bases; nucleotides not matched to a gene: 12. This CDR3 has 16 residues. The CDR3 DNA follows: TGTGCCAGTTATCCTAGCGGGAGGTGGGTCCACAATGAGCAGTTCTTC. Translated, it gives CASYPSGRWVHNEQFF.

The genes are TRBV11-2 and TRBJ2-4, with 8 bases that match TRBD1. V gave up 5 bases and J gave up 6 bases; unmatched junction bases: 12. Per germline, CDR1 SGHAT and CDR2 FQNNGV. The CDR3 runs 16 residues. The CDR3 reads CASSLDRYTGGNIQYF. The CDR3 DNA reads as TGTGCCAGCAGCCTTGACAGATATACAGGGGGAAACATTCAGTACTTC.